Presented here are 14 T cell receptor beta chains from one specimen sequenced in a study of blood T cell repertoires in COVID-19. Repertoires were generated with immunoSEQ multiplex PCR, while TCRdb's copy carries only in-frame clones and drops some. The sample records roughly 130,000 clones, about 87% being singletons. Sequenced input: peripheral blood. Receptors were obtained from a woman aged 60-70 years with acute or convalescent COVID-19.

The genes are TRBV6-4 and TRBJ1-5; D is perhaps TRBD1 (6 bases). Trimming removed 7 bases from V and 0 bases from J, with 25 bases in between. The CDR3 sequence is 19 residues long. Per the germline V gene, CDR1 is MRHNA and CDR2 is SNTAGT. CDR3 bases: TGTGCCAGCATTTCTTTCCTTGGGGGAGACAGGTTTAGCAATCAGCCCCAGCATTTT. This gives the protein CASISFLGGDRFSNQPQHF.

The chain uses TRBV2 and TRBJ1-2; possibly TRBD1 for D (6 bases). This CDR3 has 14 amino acids. Between the trimmed V and J ends, which lost 8 bases and 8 bases, there was a span of 21 bases. Germline assignment: CDR1 SNHLY and CDR2 FYNNEI. CDR3 in amino acids: CASALARGVGGYTF. The CDR3 bases are TGTGCCAGCGCCCTGGCCAGGGGTGTGGGGGGCTACACCTTC.

CDR3 sequence (DNA): TGTGCCAGCAGCCAAGGGGGCCCAGGAACGTACAATGAGCAGTTCTTC. Residues: CASSQGGPGTYNEQFF. The chain recombines TRBV3-1 (or the pseudogene TRBV3-2) with TRBJ2-1, with D possibly being TRBD1 (5 bases). CDR3 length: 16 residues. CDR1 is LGHDT and CDR2 is YNNKEL in the germline V gene (reference sequence). V was clipped by 1 base and J by 4 bases, with 14 bases between them.

This chain uses TRBV19 with TRBJ2-1; 13 bases map to TRBD2. Germline V gene sequence: CDR1 LNHDA, CDR2 SQIVND (reference sequence). Germline trimming cut 4 bases from V and 2 bases from J; bases unmatched to any gene: 8. This CDR3 has 18 residues. CDR3 sequence reads: CASSTRTSGSTAYNEQFF. The CDR3 DNA reads as TGTGCCAGTAGTACCCGGACTAGCGGGAGTACCGCCTACAATGAGCAGTTCTTC.

The chain employs TRBV20-1 and TRBJ1-3; D is uncertain. Germline-derived CDR1 and CDR2 are DFQATT and SNEGSKA (reference sequence). The V end lost 0 bases, the J end lost 10 bases, and 7 bases lay between the germline ends. The CDR3 extends over 11 amino acids. The CDR3 reads CSARDQRTIYF. CDR3 nucleotide sequence: TGCAGTGCTAGAGATCAACGGACCATATATTTT.

This clone was detected only a few times. The chain links TRBV3-1 (or the pseudogene TRBV3-2) to TRBJ2-3, with 7 bases fitting TRBD2. The length of the CDR3 is 15 residues. J gave up 3 bases and V 2 bases, and 5 bases lay outside the gene matches. Germline V gene data show CDR1 as LGHDT and CDR2 as YNNKEL (reference sequence). This chain's CDR3 is CASSQYGRGTDTQYF. The CDR3 DNA sequence: TGTGCCAGCAGCCAATATGGGAGGGGAACAGATACGCAGTATTTT.

This clone appeared a few times. The chain is built from TRBV6-5 and TRBJ1-4, with 8 bases lining up with TRBD1. The CDR3 length is 13 residues. Germline trimming cut 5 bases from V and 11 bases from J; bases unmatched to any gene: 7. Looked up from germline, CDR1 is MNHEY and CDR2 is SVGAGI. This CDR3 is CASSTGQGGKLFF. CDR3 nucleotide sequence: TGTGCCAGCAGTACCGGACAGGGCGGTAAACTGTTTTTT.

In this sample, this clone turned up once. The chain carries TRBV7-2 and TRBJ2-3, with 9 bases matching TRBD1. The CDR3 sequence is 15 residues long. Germline assignment: CDR1 SGHTA and CDR2 FQGNSA. Losses at the gene ends were 5 bases for V and 1 base for J; bases not matched to a gene: 4. The CDR3 region has the DNA TGTGCCAGCAGCGCTACAGGGGGCCGCACAGATACGCAGTATTTT. Its protein product is CASSATGGRTDTQYF.

Only one count was recorded for this clone. The chain links TRBV5-4 to TRBJ1-2; D gene ambiguous. CDR3 length: 13 residues. Deletions cut 2 bases from V and 7 bases from J, with 12 bases between. Germline V CDR1 and CDR2: SGHNT, YYREEE (reference sequence). CDR3 sequence (DNA): TGTGCCAGCAGCTTACCGGGGTTATCTGGCTACACCTTC. It specifies CASSLPGLSGYTF. Full variable domain (missing parts from reference TRBV5-4 and TRBJ1-2): ETGVTQSPTHLIKTRGQQVTLRCSSQSGHNTVSWYQQALGQGPQFIFQYYREEENGRGNFPPRFSGLQFPNYSSELNVNALELDDSALYLCASSLPGLSGYTFGSGTRLTVV.

The rearrangement uses TRBV3-1 (or the pseudogene TRBV3-2) and TRBJ2-1, with 12 positions matching TRBD2. This CDR3 region has 16 residues. The V and J ends lost 5 bases and 7 bases, in that order; junction bases with no gene match: 9. Germline V gives CDR1 LGHDT, CDR2 YNNKEL (reference sequence). The CDR3 DNA sequence: TGTGCCAGCAGCTACGGGACTAGCGGGTTTGGGAATGAGCAGTTCTTC. It yields the protein CASSYGTSGFGNEQFF.

The V gene is TRBV18, the J gene TRBJ2-7; D is perhaps TRBD1 (6 bases). The CDR3 has 15 amino acids. Per the germline V gene, CDR1 is KGHSH and CDR2 is LQKENI. V lost 1 base, J lost 6 bases, and 16 bases lay in between. CDR3 sequence (DNA): TGTGCCAGCTCACCACTTGGGGGCGAGGTACGCGAGCAGTACTTC. Translation: CASSPLGGEVREQYF.

The chain couples TRBV15 to TRBJ2-7; TRBD1 is a possible D gene (6 bases). CDR1 is LNHNV, CDR2 YYDKDF, per germline (reference sequence). The CDR3 extends over 15 amino acids. V gave up 0 bases and J gave up 0 bases, with 9 bases separating them. DNA of the CDR3: TGTGCCACCAGCAGAGACAGGACAGCCTCCTACGAGCAGTACTTC. Protein sequence: CATSRDRTASYEQYF.

The chain recombines TRBV7-3 with TRBJ2-7; a weak D match, TRBD2 (5 bases). The CDR3 runs to 17 residues. Germline V gene data show CDR1 as SGHTA and CDR2 as FQGTGA. The ends were cut back, 5 bases at V and 2 bases at J, with 22 bases in the middle. CDR3 sequence reads: CASSRIGSGSPAYEQYV. The CDR3 coding sequence is TGTGCCAGCAGCCGGATCGGATCTGGGAGTCCGGCCTACGAGCAGTACGTC.

The chain combines TRBV7-9 with TRBJ2-5; D is undetermined. There are 12 residues in the CDR3. V was clipped by 5 bases and J by 5 bases, with 9 bases between them. Germline V gene sequence: CDR1 SEHNR, CDR2 FQNEAQ (reference sequence). The CDR3 nucleotides are TGTGCCAGCAGCCCCCAGTTGGAGACCCAGTACTTC. It yields the protein CASSPQLETQYF. Full variable domain (remainder filled in from reference TRBV7-9 and TRBJ2-5): DTGVSQNPRHKITKRGQNVTFRCDPISEHNRLYWYRQTLGQGPEFLTYFQNEAQLEKSRLLSDRFSAERPKGSFSTLEIQRTEQGDSAMYLCASSPQLETQYFGPGTRLLVL.